The 20 T cell receptor beta chains below all came from one sample that was sequenced in a study of CD8+ T cells in alopecia areata. Reverse transcribed after extraction, RNA yielded cDNA as the sequencing template. The table came from immunoSEQ multiplex PCR; TCRdb's copy has only in-frame clones and leaves some out. This sample has around 200,000 clones, with about 60% found just once. The treatment here: oral pan-JAK inhibitor, 5-10 mg twice daily. This material consisted of CD8+ T cells sorted from blood, taken at week 24, from a patient treated with tofacitinib. All receptors derive from a human donor with alopecia areata.

The chain employs TRBV27 and TRBJ2-3; the D gene is possibly TRBD1 (6 bases). Germline CDR1 MNHEY, CDR2 SMNVEV (reference sequence). The V and J ends lost 8 bases and 0 bases respectively, with 15 bases between them. This CDR3 has 15 residues. The CDR3 reads CASLKGGRSTDTQYF. CDR3 sequence (DNA): TGTGCCAGCCTGAAAGGGGGAAGGAGCACAGATACGCAGTATTTT.

This clone was counted a few times. J is TRBJ2-3 and V is TRBV7-9; 7 nucleotides align to TRBD2. In germline, CDR1 is SEHNR, CDR2 FQNEAQ (reference sequence). V gave up 5 bases and J gave up 6 bases; unmatched junction bases: 5. The CDR3 length is 13 residues. The CDR3: CASSRDYRDTQYF. The CDR3 nucleotides read TGTGCCAGCAGCCGGGACTACCGCGATACGCAGTATTTT.

This clone has more than one count but fewer than ten. The genes are TRBV11-2 and TRBJ2-5, with D maybe TRBD1 (6 bases). Trimming took 3 bases from V and 4 from J, leaving 12 bases between them. Germline CDR1 and CDR2: SGHAT and FQNNGV. The CDR3 extends over 14 amino acids. This CDR3 reads CASSFTGPRETQYF. CDR3 coding DNA: TGTGCCAGCAGCTTCACAGGGCCACGAGAGACCCAGTACTTC.

This sequence joins TRBV5-6 and TRBJ2-5, with D unclear. The CDR3 runs 12 residues. Germline CDR1 SGHDT, CDR2 YYEEEE. V lost 1 base and J 3 bases, leaving 4 bases between the germline ends. CDR3 residues: CASSLLEETQYF. The DNA for the CDR3 is TGTGCCAGCAGCTTGTTGGAAGAGACCCAGTACTTC.

The chain has TRBV29-1 and TRBJ2-5; D may be TRBD1 (5 bases). CDR3 length: 12 residues. Germline loops: CDR1 SQVTM, CDR2 ANQGSEA. Trimming left V 5 bases short and J 3 bases short, with 10 bases between. The CDR3 here is CSVPDRKETQYF. The DNA for the CDR3 is TGCAGCGTTCCCGACAGAAAAGAGACCCAGTACTTC.

Only a few counts were recorded for this clone. CDR3 bases: TGTGCCAGCAGGGAGGACAGGATCTATGGCTACACCTTC. Translating gives CASREDRIYGYTF. The chain links TRBV5-8 to TRBJ1-2; 7 nucleotides agree with TRBD1. CDR3 size: 13 residues. CDR1 and CDR2 from the germline V gene are SGHTS and YDEGEE. The ends lost 5 bases at V and 4 bases at J; junction bases unmatched: 5. The complete variable domain, with remaining parts taken from reference TRBV5-8 and TRBJ1-2, reads EAGVTQSPTHLIKTRGQQATLRCSPISGHTSVYWYQQALGLGLQFLLWYDEGEERNRGNFPPRFSGRQFPNYSSELNVNALELEDSALYLCASREDRIYGYTFGSGTRLTVV.

This sequence joins TRBV4-1 and TRBJ1-2; maybe TRBD1 (6 bases). The V gene lost 1 base and the J gene lost 5 bases, with 14 bases spanning the gap. The germline V gene encodes CDR1 MGHRA and CDR2 YSYEKL. CDR3 length: 15 amino acids. The CDR3 bases are TGCGCCAGCAGCCAAGTCCCAGGGGAGGGGTATGGCTACACCTTC. It yields the protein CASSQVPGEGYGYTF.

This chain connects TRBV12-5 to TRBJ1-5; the D is unclear. Germline V gene lookup returns CDR1 LGHNT and CDR2 FRNRAP. The CDR3 totals 14 residues. The V and J ends lost 0 bases and 5 bases respectively, with 8 bases between them. Written as DNA, the CDR3 is TGTGCTAGTGGTTTGGTACCCCCTTATCAGCCCCAGCATTTT. Amino acids: CASGLVPPYQPQHF.

By sample share, this clone is medium-sized (0.01 to 0.1%). This rearrangement joins TRBV4-1 to TRBJ2-5; either TRBD1 or TRBD2 may supply D (5 bases each). The ends were cut back, 0 bases at V and 2 bases at J, with 19 bases in the middle. Germline V lookup: CDR1 MGHRA, CDR2 YSYEKL. This CDR3 has 18 residues. The CDR3 DNA is TGCGCCAGCAGCCAAGATTTCGTAAGGGACGGATGGCAAGAGACCCAGTACTTC. This encodes CASSQDFVRDGWQETQYF.

The CDR3 reads CAWSVSPSGGYEQYF. The DNA for the CDR3 is TGTGCCTGGAGTGTATCTCCTAGCGGGGGCTACGAGCAGTACTTC. The chain is built from TRBV30 and TRBJ2-7, with 10 bases lining up with TRBD2. CDR3 length: 15 residues. With V trimmed by 0 bases and J by 3 bases, 5 bases remained unmatched. The germline CDR1 and CDR2 sequences are GTSNPN and SVGIG (reference sequence).

This clone showed up just a few times. The rearrangement uses TRBV23-1 and TRBJ2-3; unclear D gene. TRBV23-1 is given ORF status, its function remaining uncertain. The V end lost 3 bases, the J end lost 13 bases, and 2 bases lay between the germline ends. This CDR3 region has 8 residues. The CDR3 protein is CASSHEYF. For the CDR3, the DNA is TGCGCCAGCAGTCACGAGTATTTT.

This clone was seen more than once but under ten times. This chain uses TRBV14 with TRBJ2-1; D is undetermined. Germline CDR1 SGHDN, CDR2 FVKESK. V lost 1 base and J lost 9, with 7 bases in between. The CDR3 length is 12 residues. The CDR3 protein is CASSQGRGEQFF. The CDR3 DNA follows: TGTGCCAGCAGCCAAGGCCGCGGTGAGCAGTTCTTC. Full variable domain (outside the CDR3, taken from reference TRBV14 and TRBJ2-1): EAGVTQFPSHSVIEKGQTVTLRCDPISGHDNLYWYRRVMGKEIKFLLHFVKESKQDESGMPNNRFLAERTGGTYSTLKVQPAELEDSGVYFCASSQGRGEQFFGPGTRLTVL.

Concerning this clone itself: Other DNA sequences from this sample encode an identical CDR3 as well. The chain has TRBV18 and TRBJ2-7; TRBD1 might be the D (6 bases). Trimming shortened V by 3 bases and J by 1 base, and 7 bases separated the two germline ends. From germline, CDR1 is KGHSH and CDR2 LQKENI. The CDR3 runs 13 residues. The CDR3: CASSPGQSYEQYF. The DNA for the CDR3 is TGTGCCAGCTCACCCGGACAGTCCTACGAGCAGTACTTC.

J is TRBJ1-4 and V is TRBV30; D is unresolved. Germline V CDR1 and CDR2: GTSNPN, SVGIG (reference sequence). V shed 1 base and J shed 4 bases, with 16 bases lying between them. This CDR3 region has 16 residues. The chain's CDR3 is CAWSGGVGSFNEKLFF. The CDR3 DNA sequence: TGTGCCTGGAGTGGGGGAGTAGGCAGCTTTAATGAAAAACTGTTTTTT.

This clone was seen a handful of times. The rearrangement uses TRBV14 and TRBJ2-6, with TRBD1 identical over 9 bases. The germline V gene encodes CDR1 SGHDN and CDR2 FVKESK. V lost 4 bases and J lost 4; bases outside the gene matches: 8. The CDR3 spans 17 residues. The CDR3 loop is CASSPQGARYGANVLTF. In DNA form, the CDR3 reads TGTGCCAGCAGCCCACAGGGGGCGAGGTACGGGGCCAACGTCCTGACTTTC.

The chain has TRBV4-1 and TRBJ1-1; no clear D. The V gene lost 4 bases and the J gene lost 9 bases, with 12 bases spanning the gap. Germline V lookup: CDR1 MGHRA, CDR2 YSYEKL. CDR3 length equals 12 residues. CDR3 coding DNA: TGCGCCAGCAGCCCCACTCGGAACCAAGCTTTCTTT. It translates to CASSPTRNQAFF.

The V and J genes are TRBV9 and TRBJ1-1; 8 bases are shared with TRBD1. V shed 3 bases and J 7 bases; nucleotides not matched to a gene: 14. In germline, CDR1 is SGDLS, CDR2 YYNGEE. The CDR3 totals 16 residues. The CDR3 region is CASSDHGQGERNEAFF. In nucleotides, the CDR3 is TGTGCCAGCAGCGATCACGGACAGGGCGAAAGAAATGAAGCTTTCTTT.

The chain recombines TRBV30 with TRBJ1-2; tentative D call: TRBD1 (6 bases). The CDR3 loop spans 17 amino acids. Deletions cut 0 bases from V and 2 bases from J, with 19 bases between. The germline V gene encodes CDR1 GTSNPN and CDR2 SVGIG (reference sequence). CDR3 bases: TGTGCCTGGAGTGTACCCCGGGGGCTGGCAATGAACTATGGCTACACCTTC. Protein sequence: CAWSVPRGLAMNYGYTF. The entire variable domain, with the rest obtained from reference TRBV30 and TRBJ1-2, is as follows: SQTIHQWPATLVQPVGSPLSLECTVEGTSNPNLYWYRQAAGRGLQLLFYSVGIGQISSEVPQNLSASRPQDRQFILSSKKLLLSDSGFYLCAWSVPRGLAMNYGYTFGSGTRLTVV.

The V gene is TRBV7-2, the J gene TRBJ2-2; 8 nucleotides align to TRBD1. The V gene end was trimmed by 5 bases and the J gene end by 0 bases; junction bases not matched to a gene: 11. The CDR3 loop spans 18 amino acids. Per the germline V gene, CDR1 is SGHTA and CDR2 is FQGNSA. CDR3 amino acids: CASSRTGLIHTNTGELFF. The CDR3 region has the DNA TGTGCCAGCAGCCGGACAGGGCTGATTCACACGAACACCGGGGAGCTGTTTTTT.

This clone has a handful of counts. The rearrangement uses TRBV13 and TRBJ1-1, with 7 bases identical to TRBD1. Germline values: CDR1 PRHDT, CDR2 FYEKMQ (reference sequence). The J segment lost 4 bases and the V segment lost 5 bases, leaving 7 bases of the junction unmatched. The CDR3 is 14 residues long. CDR3 nucleotides: TGTGCCAGCAGCGAGGGACAGCTGAGCACTGAAGCTTTCTTT. Its protein is CASSEGQLSTEAFF.